This T cell receptor beta chain was identified during a study of Graves' ophthalmopathy and Graves' hyperthyroidism. The CDR3 runs 15 residues. This clonotype was picked up a small number of times. A much larger clone is a single base away; this may be a read error. The authors amplified TCR beta CDR3 regions from RNA transcripts. RT-PCR was first run with HTBI primers, then multiplex PCR in a second round. TCRdb reanalysed the multiplex PCR reads using MiXCR and keeps one entry per CDR3 protein. This repertoire shows approximately 410,000 distinct CDR3 sequences, 15% found once; its top ten account for approximately 7%.

This receptor was taken from a woman in her late teens or twenties with stable Graves' hyperthyroidism. This chain connects TRBV12-3 or TRBV12-4 to TRBJ1-6, with D maybe TRBD1 (6 bases). The specimen was peripheral blood. The CDR3 nucleotides are TGTGCCAGCAGTTTGGGCTTTAAGGGGGTCTCACACCTCCACTTT. Protein product: CASSLGFKGVSHLHF.